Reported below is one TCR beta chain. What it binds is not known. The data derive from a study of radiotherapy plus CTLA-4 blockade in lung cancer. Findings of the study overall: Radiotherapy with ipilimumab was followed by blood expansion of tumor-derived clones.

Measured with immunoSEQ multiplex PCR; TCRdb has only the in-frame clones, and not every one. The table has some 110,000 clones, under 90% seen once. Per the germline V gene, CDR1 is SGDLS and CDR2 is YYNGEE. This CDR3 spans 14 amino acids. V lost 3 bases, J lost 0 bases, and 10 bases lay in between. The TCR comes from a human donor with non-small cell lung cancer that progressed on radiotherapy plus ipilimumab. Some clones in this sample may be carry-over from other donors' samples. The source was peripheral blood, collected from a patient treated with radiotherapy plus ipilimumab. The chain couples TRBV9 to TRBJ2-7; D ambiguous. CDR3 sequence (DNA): TGTGCCAGCAGCGCCAGGCCTAGCTCCTACGAGCAGTACTTC. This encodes CASSARPSSYEQYF.